This T cell receptor beta chain was profiled in a study of OX40 agonist ivuxolimab in advanced cancers. Whole-study findings and limits: Normalized expansion of T-cell clones was also low for some nonresponders. Dose levels from 0.1 to 3.0 mg/kg saw CD4+ and CD8+ blood T cells expand clonally by week 6.

Concerning this clone itself: Its cognate antigen is unknown.

Here immunoSEQ multiplex PCR was the method, and the copy in TCRdb shows in-frame clones only, minus some. The sample includes 35,000 to 55,000 clones, roughly 88% of them seen just once. No patient had autoimmune disease or received systemic immunosuppression. The CDR3 extends over 13 amino acids. With 2 bases clipped from V and 9 bases from J, the junction kept 4 bases outside the gene matches. Germline V CDR1 and CDR2: GTSNPN, SVGIG (reference sequence). The sample consisted of CD4+ or CD8+ T cells sorted from blood, taken in a trial of the OX40 agonist ivuxolimab. This sequence joins TRBV30 and TRBJ2-1, with 10 nucleotides matching TRBD2. The source of this sequence is an adult with an advanced solid tumor such as melanoma, head and neck, liver or kidney cancer. The CDR3 DNA is TGTGCCTGGAGTAGCGGGAGGGCCTTTGAGCAGTTCTTC. Translation: CAWSSGRAFEQFF.